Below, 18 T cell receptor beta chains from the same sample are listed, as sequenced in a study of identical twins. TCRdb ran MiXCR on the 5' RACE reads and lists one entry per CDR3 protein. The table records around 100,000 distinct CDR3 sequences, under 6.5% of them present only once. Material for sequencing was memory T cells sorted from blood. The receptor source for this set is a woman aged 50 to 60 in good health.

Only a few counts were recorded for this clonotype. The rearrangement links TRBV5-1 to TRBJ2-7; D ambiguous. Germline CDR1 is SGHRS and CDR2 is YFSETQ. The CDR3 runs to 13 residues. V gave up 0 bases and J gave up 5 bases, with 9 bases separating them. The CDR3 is CASSLVGKDEQYF. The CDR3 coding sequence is TGCGCCAGCAGCTTGGTTGGGAAAGACGAGCAGTACTTC.

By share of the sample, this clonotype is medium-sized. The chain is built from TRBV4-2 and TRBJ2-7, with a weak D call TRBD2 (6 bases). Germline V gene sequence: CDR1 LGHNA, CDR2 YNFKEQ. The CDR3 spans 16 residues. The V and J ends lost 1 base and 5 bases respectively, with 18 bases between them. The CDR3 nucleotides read TGTGCCAGCAGCCAAGTAATCGGCGCGGGAATCCACGAGCAGTACTTC. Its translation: CASSQVIGAGIHEQYF.

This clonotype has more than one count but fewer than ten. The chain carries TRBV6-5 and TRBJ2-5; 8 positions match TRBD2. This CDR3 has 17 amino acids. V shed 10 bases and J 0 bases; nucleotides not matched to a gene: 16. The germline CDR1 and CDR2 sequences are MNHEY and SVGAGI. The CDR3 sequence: CATGREARTNYQETQYF. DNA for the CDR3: TGTGCCACAGGGCGGGAGGCCCGGACCAATTACCAAGAGACCCAGTACTTC.

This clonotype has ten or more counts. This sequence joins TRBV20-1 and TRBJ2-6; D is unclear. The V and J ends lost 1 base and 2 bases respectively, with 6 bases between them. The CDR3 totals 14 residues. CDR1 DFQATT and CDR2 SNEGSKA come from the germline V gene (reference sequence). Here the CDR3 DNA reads TGCAGTGCTAGAGCAGTGGCTGGGGCCAACGTCCTGACTTTC. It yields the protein CSARAVAGANVLTF.

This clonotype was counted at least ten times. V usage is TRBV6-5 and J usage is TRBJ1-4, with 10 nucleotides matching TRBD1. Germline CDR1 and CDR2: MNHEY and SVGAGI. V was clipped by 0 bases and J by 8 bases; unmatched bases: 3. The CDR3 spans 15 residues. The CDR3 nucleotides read TGTGCCAGCAGTTACTCCGGGACAGGGGACGAAAAACTGTTTTTT. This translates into CASSYSGTGDEKLFF.

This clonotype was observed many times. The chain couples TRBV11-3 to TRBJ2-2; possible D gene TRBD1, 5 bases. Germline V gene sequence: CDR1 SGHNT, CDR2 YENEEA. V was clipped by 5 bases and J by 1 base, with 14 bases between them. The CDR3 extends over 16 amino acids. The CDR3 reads CASSTHSTVNTGELFF. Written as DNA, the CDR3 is TGTGCCAGCAGCACTCACTCGACAGTGAACACCGGGGAGCTGTTTTTT.

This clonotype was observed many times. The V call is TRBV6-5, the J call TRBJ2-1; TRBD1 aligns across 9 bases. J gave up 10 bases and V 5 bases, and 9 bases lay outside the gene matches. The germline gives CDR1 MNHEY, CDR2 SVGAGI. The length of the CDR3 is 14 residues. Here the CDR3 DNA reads TGTGCCAGCAGTGAACCGGGACAGGGTTTAGAGCAGTTCTTC. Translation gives CASSEPGQGLEQFF.

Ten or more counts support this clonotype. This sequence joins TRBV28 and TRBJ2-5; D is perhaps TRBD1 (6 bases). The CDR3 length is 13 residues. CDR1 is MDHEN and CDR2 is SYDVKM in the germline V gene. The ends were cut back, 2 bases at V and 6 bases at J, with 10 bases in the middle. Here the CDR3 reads CASSLQGQKTQYF. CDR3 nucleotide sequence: TGTGCCAGCAGTTTACAAGGACAGAAGACCCAGTACTTC.

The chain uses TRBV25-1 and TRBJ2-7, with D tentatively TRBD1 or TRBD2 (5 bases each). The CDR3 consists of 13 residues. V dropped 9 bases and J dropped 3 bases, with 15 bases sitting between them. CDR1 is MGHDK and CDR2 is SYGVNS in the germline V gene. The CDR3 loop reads CASRGTENYEQYF. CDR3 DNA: TGTGCCAGTCGAGGGACGGAGAACTACGAGCAGTACTTC.

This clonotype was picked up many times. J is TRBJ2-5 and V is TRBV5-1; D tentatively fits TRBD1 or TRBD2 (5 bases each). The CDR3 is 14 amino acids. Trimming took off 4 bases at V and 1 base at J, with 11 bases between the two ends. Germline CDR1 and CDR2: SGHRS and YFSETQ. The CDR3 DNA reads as TGCGCCAGCAGCACCTCAGGGACCCAAGAGACCCAGTACTTC. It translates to CASSTSGTQETQYF.

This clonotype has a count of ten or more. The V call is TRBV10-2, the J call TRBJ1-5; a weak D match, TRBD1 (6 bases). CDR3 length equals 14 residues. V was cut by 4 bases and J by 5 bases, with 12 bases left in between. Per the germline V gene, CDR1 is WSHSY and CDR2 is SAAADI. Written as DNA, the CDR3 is TGCGCCAGCAGTGTCAACAGGGTGTATCAGCCCCAGCATTTT. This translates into CASSVNRVYQPQHF.

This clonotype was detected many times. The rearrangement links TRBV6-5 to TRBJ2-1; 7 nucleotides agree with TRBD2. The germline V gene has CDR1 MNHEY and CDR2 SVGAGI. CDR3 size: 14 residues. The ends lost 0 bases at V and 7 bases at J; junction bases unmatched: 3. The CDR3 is CASSYSGTKNEQFF. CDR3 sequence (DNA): TGTGCCAGCAGTTACTCGGGGACTAAGAATGAGCAGTTCTTC.

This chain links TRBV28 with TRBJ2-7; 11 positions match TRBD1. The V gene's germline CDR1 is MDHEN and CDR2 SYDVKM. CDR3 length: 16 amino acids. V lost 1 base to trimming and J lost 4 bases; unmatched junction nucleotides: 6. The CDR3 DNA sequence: TGTGCCAGCAGTTTATCACTCCGGGACAGGGGGTACGAGCAGTACTTC. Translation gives CASSLSLRDRGYEQYF.

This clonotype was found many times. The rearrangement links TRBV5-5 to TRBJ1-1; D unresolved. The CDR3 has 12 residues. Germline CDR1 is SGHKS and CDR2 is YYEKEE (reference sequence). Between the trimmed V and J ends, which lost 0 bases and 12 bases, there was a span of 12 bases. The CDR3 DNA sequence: TGTGCCAGCAGCTTGGAACAGCTAGAAACTTTCTTT. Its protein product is CASSLEQLETFF.

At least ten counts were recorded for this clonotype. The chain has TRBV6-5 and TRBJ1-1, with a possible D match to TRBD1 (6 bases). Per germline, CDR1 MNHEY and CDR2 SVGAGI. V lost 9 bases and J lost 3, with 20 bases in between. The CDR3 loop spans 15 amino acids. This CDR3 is CASIRGSAGYTEAFF. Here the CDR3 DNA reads TGTGCCAGTATAAGGGGGTCTGCCGGTTACACTGAAGCTTTCTTT.

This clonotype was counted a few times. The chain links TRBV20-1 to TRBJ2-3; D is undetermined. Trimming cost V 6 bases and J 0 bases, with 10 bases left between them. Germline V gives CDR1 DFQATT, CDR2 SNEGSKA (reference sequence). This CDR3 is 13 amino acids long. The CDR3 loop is CSASLDSTDTQYF. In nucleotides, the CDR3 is TGCAGTGCGTCCCTGGACAGCACAGATACGCAGTATTTT.

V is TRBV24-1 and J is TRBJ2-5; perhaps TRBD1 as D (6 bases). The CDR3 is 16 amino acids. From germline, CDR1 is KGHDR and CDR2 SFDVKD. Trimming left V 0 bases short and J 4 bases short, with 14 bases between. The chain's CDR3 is CATSDLLEGGRETQYF. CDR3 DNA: TGTGCCACCAGTGATTTGCTAGAAGGGGGACGAGAGACCCAGTACTTC.

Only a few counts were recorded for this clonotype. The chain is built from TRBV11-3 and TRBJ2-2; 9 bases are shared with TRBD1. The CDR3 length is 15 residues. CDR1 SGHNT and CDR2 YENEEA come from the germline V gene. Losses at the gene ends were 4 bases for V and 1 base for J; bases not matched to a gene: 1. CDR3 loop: CASSWTGENTGELFF. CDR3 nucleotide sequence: TGTGCCAGCAGCTGGACAGGGGAGAACACCGGGGAGCTGTTTTTT.